The clone carrying this T cell receptor beta chain was seen only a few times. Per the original methods: Reference gene primer amplification gave nucleated cell count estimates. Measured with immunoSEQ multiplex PCR; TCRdb has only the in-frame clones, and not every one. V, J and clone size are taken as reported in that table, and D and trimming were inferred from the DNA itself. The sample includes just under 50,000 clones, roughly 85% of them seen just once. The V gene end was trimmed by 5 bases and the J gene end by 8 bases; junction bases not matched to a gene: 21. The CDR3 sequence is 19 residues long. The V gene's germline CDR1 is SGHTA and CDR2 FQGNSA. The data were taken from a study of blood T cell repertoires in COVID-19. Study details: The United States, Italy and Spain provided the acute and convalescent COVID-19 samples. The analysed material was cDNA or gDNA that came from T cells, B-cell-depleted T cells, or PBMCs.

The clonotype originates from a man in his 70s with acute or convalescent COVID-19. V usage is TRBV7-2 and J usage is TRBJ2-1; 10 nucleotides align to TRBD2. The sequenced material came from peripheral blood. DNA for the CDR3: TGTGCCAGCAGCCGCAAAGGTCCTAGCGGGAGTCTTAGTATGGATGAGCAGTTCTTC. It is translated as CASSRKGPSGSLSMDEQFF.